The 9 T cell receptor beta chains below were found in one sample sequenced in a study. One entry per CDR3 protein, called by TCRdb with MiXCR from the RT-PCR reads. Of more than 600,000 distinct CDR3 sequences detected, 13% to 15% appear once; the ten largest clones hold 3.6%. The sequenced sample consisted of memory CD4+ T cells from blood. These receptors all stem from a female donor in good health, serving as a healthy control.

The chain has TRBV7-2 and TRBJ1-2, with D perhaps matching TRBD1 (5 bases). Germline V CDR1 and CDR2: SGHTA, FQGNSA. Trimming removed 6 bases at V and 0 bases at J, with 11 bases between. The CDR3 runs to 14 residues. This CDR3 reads CASRQSRANYGYTF. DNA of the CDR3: TGTGCCAGCAGGCAAAGCAGGGCTAACTATGGCTACACCTTC.

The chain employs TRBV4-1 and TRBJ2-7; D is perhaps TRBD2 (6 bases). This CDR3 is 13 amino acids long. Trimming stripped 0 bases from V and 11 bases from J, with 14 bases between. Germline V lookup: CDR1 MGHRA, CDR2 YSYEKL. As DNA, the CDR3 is TGCGCCAGCAGCCAAGATCTGGAGGGTAGGAAGTACTTC. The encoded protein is CASSQDLEGRKYF.

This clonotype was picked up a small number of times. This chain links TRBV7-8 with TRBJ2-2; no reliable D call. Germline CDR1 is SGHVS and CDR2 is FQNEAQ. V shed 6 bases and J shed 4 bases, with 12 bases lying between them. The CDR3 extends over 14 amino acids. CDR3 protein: CASSRQDFTGELFF. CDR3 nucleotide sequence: TGTGCCAGCAGTCGCCAGGATTTCACCGGGGAGCTGTTTTTT.

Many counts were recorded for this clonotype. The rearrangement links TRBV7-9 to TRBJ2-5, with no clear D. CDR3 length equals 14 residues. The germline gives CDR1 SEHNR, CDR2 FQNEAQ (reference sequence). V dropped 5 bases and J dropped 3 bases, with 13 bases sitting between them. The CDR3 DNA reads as TGTGCCAGCAGCCCGCCCAGGACCAAAGAGACCCAGTACTTC. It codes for CASSPPRTKETQYF.

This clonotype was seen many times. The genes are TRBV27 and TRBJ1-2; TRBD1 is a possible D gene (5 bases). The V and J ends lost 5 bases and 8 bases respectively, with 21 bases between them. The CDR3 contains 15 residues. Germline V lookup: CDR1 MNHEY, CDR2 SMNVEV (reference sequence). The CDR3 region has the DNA TGTGCCAGCAGTCCCTTTACGGAGGTTAGGGACGGCTACACCTTC. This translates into CASSPFTEVRDGYTF.

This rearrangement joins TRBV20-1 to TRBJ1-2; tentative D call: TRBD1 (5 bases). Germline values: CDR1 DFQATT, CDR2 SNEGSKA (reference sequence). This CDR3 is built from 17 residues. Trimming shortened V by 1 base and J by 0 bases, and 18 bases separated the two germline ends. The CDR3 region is CSARGGSLNVSNYGYTF. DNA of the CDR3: TGCAGTGCTAGAGGGGGCTCGTTGAACGTATCTAACTATGGCTACACCTTC.

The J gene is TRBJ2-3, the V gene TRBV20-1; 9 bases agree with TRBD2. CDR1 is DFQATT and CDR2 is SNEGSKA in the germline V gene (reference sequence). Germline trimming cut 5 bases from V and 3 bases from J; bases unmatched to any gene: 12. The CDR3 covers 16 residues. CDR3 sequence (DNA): TGCAGTGCTTTACCATTAGCGGGAGTAGCGACAGATACGCAGTATTTT. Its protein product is CSALPLAGVATDTQYF.

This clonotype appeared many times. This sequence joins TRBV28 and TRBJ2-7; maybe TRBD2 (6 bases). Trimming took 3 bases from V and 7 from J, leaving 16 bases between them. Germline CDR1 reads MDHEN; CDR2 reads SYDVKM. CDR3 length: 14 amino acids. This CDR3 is CASSLGLNPREQYF. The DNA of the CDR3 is TGTGCCAGCAGTTTGGGACTCAACCCTAGGGAGCAGTACTTC.

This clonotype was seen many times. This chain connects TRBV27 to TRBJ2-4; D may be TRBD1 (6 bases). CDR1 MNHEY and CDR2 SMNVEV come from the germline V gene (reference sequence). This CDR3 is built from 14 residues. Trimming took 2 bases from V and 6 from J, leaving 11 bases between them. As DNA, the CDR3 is TGTGCCAGCAGTTTACAACCAGGGGCAAACATTCAGTACTTC. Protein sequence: CASSLQPGANIQYF.